This section outlines one T cell receptor beta chain sequence together with its context. This may stem from a read error, because a much larger clone lies one nucleotide away. This sample was taken from a study of T cells in Graves' hyperthyroidism and ophthalmopathy. Study-level background: Peripheral blood was acquired at first diagnosis, ahead of any therapy whatsoever.

RNA transcripts were the template for amplifying TCR beta CDR3 regions. HTBI primers were employed in a first-round RT-PCR of the TCR CDR3. MiXCR, run by TCRdb on the multiplex PCR reads, gives a single entry per CDR3 protein. The sample shows around 700,000 distinct CDR3 sequences, roughly a sixth of them seen only once. The CDR3 extends over 14 amino acids. Germline-derived CDR1 and CDR2 are SNHLY and FYNNEI. The receptor's source is a woman between 50 and 59 years old with Graves' hyperthyroidism that later progressed to Graves' ophthalmopathy. The sequencing sample was made of blood. The chain joins TRBV2 to TRBJ2-7, with 12 bases fitting TRBD2. The CDR3 reads CASSWTSGAYERYF. As DNA, the CDR3 is TGTGCCAGCAGTTGGACTAGCGGGGCCTACGAGCGGTACTTC.